A selection of T cell receptor beta chains follows, all from one sample in a study of OX40 agonist ivuxolimab in advanced cancers. Sequencing used immunoSEQ multiplex PCR; TCRdb keeps in-frame clones, though not all of them. This table holds some 81,000 clones, roughly 84% found once. This material consisted of CD4+ or CD8+ T cells sorted from blood, taken in a trial of the OX40 agonist ivuxolimab. These receptors originate from an adult with an advanced solid tumor such as melanoma, head and neck, liver or kidney cancer. Both conserved end residues are part of each CDR3. The D gene is left open where the match is weak. Clone size appears in some rows only: once, few, many, or a class for an expanded clone.

clone_size	v_call	j_call	d_call	cdr3_nt	cdr3_aa
NA	TRBV7-9	TRBJ1-5	NA	TGTGCCAGCAGCCCCCCCAGTGGGGAGCAGCCCCAGCATTTT	CASSPPSGEQPQHF
NA	TRBV10-1	TRBJ1-1	TRBD1	TGCGCCAGCAGCCGGGGACAGGGAAATGAAGCTTTCTTT	CASSRGQGNEAFF
NA	TRBV6-1	TRBJ1-1	NA	TGTGCCAGCAGTGAATATAAAGGGAACACTGAAGCTTTCTTT	CASSEYKGNTEAFF
NA	TRBV5-6	TRBJ1-2	NA	TGTGCCAGCAGCACGGGGGGGCCGGGTCCCCCGCTCTTC	CASSTGGPGPPLF
NA	TRBV7-2	TRBJ2-7	NA	TGTGCCAGCAGCCCGGGGCCGAGCTCCTACGAGCAGTACTTC	CASSPGPSSYEQYF
once	TRBV7-2	TRBJ2-3	TRBD2	TGTGCCAGCAGCTTACTGCCCCTAGCGGGGGGGGTGTCAGATACGCAGTATTTT	CASSLLPLAGGVSDTQYF
NA	TRBV27	TRBJ2-7	TRBD1	TGTGCCAGCAGTTTCCGACAGGGGGCCTCCTACGAGCAGTACTTC	CASSFRQGASYEQYF
NA	TRBV19	TRBJ2-3	TRBD2	TGTGCCAGTAGGGTGACTAGCGGGGGTTCAGATACGCAGTATTTT	CASRVTSGGSDTQYF
NA	TRBV9	TRBJ2-3	TRBD2	TGTGCCAGCAGCGTAGGGGCGGGGGGCCTCACAGATACGCAGTATTTT	CASSVGAGGLTDTQYF
NA	TRBV15	TRBJ2-1	NA	TGTGCCACCAGCAGAGATCCAGCCCGGGATGAGCAGTTCTTC	CATSRDPARDEQFF
NA	TRBV30	TRBJ1-4	NA	TGTGCCTGGAGTACTGGTTTGGGTGAAAAACTGTTTTTT	CAWSTGLGEKLFF
NA	TRBV6-1	TRBJ2-5	NA	TGTGCCAGCAGTCAAGGGGGTAACCAAGAGACCCAGTACTTC	CASSQGGNQETQYF
NA	TRBV6-5	TRBJ1-1	NA	TGTGCCAGCAGACCCCCTCGGGGAGGGAACACTGAAGCTTTCTTT	CASRPPRGGNTEAFF
NA	TRBV29-1	TRBJ2-3	NA	TGCAGCGTAACAACTCAGGGTTCAGATACGCAGTATTTT	CSVTTQGSDTQYF
many	TRBV19	TRBJ1-3	NA	TGTGCCAGTAGTATGTCTTATCGGACAGTCCTCTCTGGAAACACCATATATTTT	CASSMSYRTVLSGNTIYF
NA	TRBV5-1	TRBJ2-2	NA	TGCGCCAGCAGCTTGACTAGGCCCACTAACACCGGGGAGCTGTTTTTT	CASSLTRPTNTGELFF
NA	TRBV5-1	TRBJ2-5	NA	TGCGCCAGCAGCTGGGGTGCCCAAGAGACCCAGTACTTC	CASSWGAQETQYF
NA	TRBV11-2	TRBJ1-5	TRBD1	TGTGCCAGCAGCCCACAGGGGGCGCAGAGCGGCAATCAGCCCCAGCATTTT	CASSPQGAQSGNQPQHF
once	TRBV28	TRBJ2-7	NA	TGTGCCAGCAGTCTCCCGACGGTGAGGGAGCAGTACTTC	CASSLPTVREQYF
NA	TRBV5-4	TRBJ2-7	NA	TGTGCCAGCAGCGTTGGATACTCCTACGAGCAGTACTTC	CASSVGYSYEQYF
NA	TRBV19	TRBJ2-5	NA	TGTGCCAGTAGTATCAAGAGCGGTCAAGAGACCCAGTACTTC	CASSIKSGQETQYF
NA	TRBV6-1	TRBJ2-5	NA	TGTGCCAGCAGTGAAGGAACAGGGCAAGAGACCCAGTACTTC	CASSEGTGQETQYF
once	TRBV28	TRBJ2-2	NA	TGTGCCAGCAGTTTAAGGTTGGGACTGAACACCGGGGAGCTGTTTTTT	CASSLRLGLNTGELFF
NA	TRBV5-5	TRBJ2-2	NA	TGTGCCAGCCATCAGGGCGTCACCGGGGAGCTGTTTTTT	CASHQGVTGELFF
NA	TRBV14	TRBJ2-1	TRBD2	TGTGCCAGCAGCCATTTAGCGGGATGGACCTACAATGAGCAGTTCTTC	CASSHLAGWTYNEQFF
NA	TRBV5-1	TRBJ2-5	NA	TGCGCCAGCAGCACACAGGGCGGCGAGACCCAGTACTTC	CASSTQGGETQYF
NA	TRBV4-1	TRBJ1-6	TRBD1	TGCGCCAGCAGCCAACAGGGGGCATTTTCACCCCTCCACTTT	CASSQQGAFSPLHF
NA	TRBV11-1	TRBJ2-5	NA	TGTGCCAGCAGCTTAGCCCCGTTGACACTACGAGAGACCCAGTACTTC	CASSLAPLTLRETQYF
NA	TRBV7-2	TRBJ2-5	TRBD1	TGTGCCAGCAGCTCACTACCCGGACAGGGCGGAGAGACCCAGTACTTC	CASSSLPGQGGETQYF
NA	TRBV6-6	TRBJ1-5	TRBD1	TGTACCAGCAGTTATAGGGACAGCAATAATCAGCCCCAGCATTTT	CTSSYRDSNNQPQHF
NA	TRBV30	TRBJ1-2	NA	TGTGCCTGGAGTGTAGACAGACTTGGCTACACCTTC	CAWSVDRLGYTF
NA	TRBV6-4	TRBJ2-7	TRBD1	TGTGCCAGCCATAGGGACAGGGGGCGGGAGCAGTACTTC	CASHRDRGREQYF
NA	TRBV19	TRBJ1-5	TRBD1	TGTGCCAGTAGTTTGACAGGGCGAGTACAGTATAGCAATCAGCCCCAGCATTTT	CASSLTGRVQYSNQPQHF
once	TRBV7-2	TRBJ2-4	NA	TGTGCCAGCAGCCGATGGGGCAGGGCGGAAAACATTCAGTACTTC	CASSRWGRAENIQYF
NA	TRBV2	TRBJ2-1	TRBD2	TGTGCCAGCGGACTGAGGCTAGCGGGAAATGAGCAGTTCTTC	CASGLRLAGNEQFF
NA	TRBV20-1	TRBJ2-3	TRBD1	TGCAGTGCACAGACAGGGGATACGCAGTATTTT	CSAQTGDTQYF
NA	TRBV28	TRBJ1-4	NA	TGTGCCAGCGGAGAGGATACGAATGAAAAACTGTTTTTT	CASGEDTNEKLFF
NA	TRBV28	TRBJ1-6	NA	TGTGCCAGCAGCCCGCTTGACTCCGGACGTTCACCCCTCCACTTT	CASSPLDSGRSPLHF